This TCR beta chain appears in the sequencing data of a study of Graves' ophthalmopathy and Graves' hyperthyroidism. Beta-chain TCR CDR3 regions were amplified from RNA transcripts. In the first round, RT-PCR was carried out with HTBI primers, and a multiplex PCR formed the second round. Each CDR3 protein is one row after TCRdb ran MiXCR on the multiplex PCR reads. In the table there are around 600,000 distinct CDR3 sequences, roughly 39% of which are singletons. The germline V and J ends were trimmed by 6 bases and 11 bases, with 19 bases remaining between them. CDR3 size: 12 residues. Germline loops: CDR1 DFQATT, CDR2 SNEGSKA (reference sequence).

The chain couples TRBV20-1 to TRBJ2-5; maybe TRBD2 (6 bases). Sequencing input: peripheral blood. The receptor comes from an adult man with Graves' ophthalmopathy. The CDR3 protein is CSARRGSDTQYF. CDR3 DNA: TGCAGTGCGCGGCGGGGATCAGATACGCAGTACTTC.